Below are 13 T cell receptor beta chains sequenced from a single sample in a study of control samples from healthy donors and cancer patients. The protocol was immunoSEQ multiplex PCR, while the TCRdb copy is restricted to in-frame clones and leaves out a portion. The table lists about 89,000 clones, roughly nine tenths of them singletons. Sequencing used blood. These receptors were obtained from a man aged 30 to 45 in good health.

This clone was recorded a few times. This chain uses TRBV7-9 with TRBJ2-7, with 8 positions matching TRBD1. V gave up 3 bases and J gave up 5 bases; unmatched junction bases: 3. Germline-derived CDR1 and CDR2 are SEHNR and FQNEAQ (reference sequence). This CDR3 region has 13 residues. CDR3 coding DNA: TGTGCCAGCAGCTTGACAGGGGCTGACGAGCAGTACGTC. It specifies CASSLTGADEQYV.

This chain uses TRBV7-3 with TRBJ2-1; 7 nucleotides align to TRBD2. CDR1 and CDR2 from the germline V gene are SGHTA and FQGTGA. V lost 5 bases, J lost 2 bases, and 0 bases stayed unmatched. This CDR3 has 13 amino acids. The CDR3 loop is CASSGGAYNEQFF. The CDR3 DNA is TGTGCCAGCAGCGGGGGGGCCTACAATGAGCAGTTCTTC.

This rearrangement joins TRBV2 to TRBJ1-4, with 8 positions matching TRBD1. Germline CDR1 reads SNHLY; CDR2 reads FYNNEI. The trim removed 7 bases at V and 5 bases at J, leaving 6 bases unmatched. CDR3 length: 14 amino acids. Here the CDR3 reads CASNTGTGNEKLFF. The CDR3 DNA follows: TGTGCCAGCAACACCGGGACAGGCAATGAAAAACTGTTTTTT.

The chain couples TRBV11-2 to TRBJ2-7, with D unclear. V lost 3 bases, J lost 5 bases, and 5 bases lay in between. Germline CDR1 is SGHAT and CDR2 is FQNNGV. CDR3 length: 11 amino acids. The CDR3: CASSFFDEQYV. The CDR3 DNA is TGTGCCAGCAGCTTTTTTGACGAGCAGTACGTC.

CDR3 sequence (DNA): TGCGCCAGCAGCGGACAGGGAGGGTTGCGGCCCCAGCATTTT. Translated: CASSGQGGLRPQHF. The J gene is TRBJ1-5, the V gene TRBV10-2; TRBD1 aligns across 8 bases. Trimming cost V 6 bases and J 9 bases; bases outside gene matches: 10. The germline V gene encodes CDR1 WSHSY and CDR2 SAAADI. The CDR3 consists of 14 residues.

The J gene is TRBJ2-3, the V gene TRBV12-3 or TRBV12-4, with D hard to call. V shed 5 bases and J shed 8 bases, with 8 bases lying between them. The CDR3 sequence is 11 residues long. Here the CDR3 DNA reads TGTGCCAGCAGTACGACTGGTACGCAGTATTTT. Amino acids: CASSTTGTQYF.

J is TRBJ2-3 and V is TRBV6-5, with D possibly TRBD1 on 5 matching bases. Deletions cut 6 bases from V and 4 bases from J, with 17 bases between. The CDR3 length is 15 residues. Germline V gives CDR1 MNHEY, CDR2 SVGAGI. The CDR3 DNA is TGTGCCAGCAGCTTACGCCCCGTAGGGGCAGATACGCAGTATTTT. It specifies CASSLRPVGADTQYF.

The chain carries TRBV6-1 and TRBJ2-7, with TRBD2 matching over 9 bases. This CDR3 spans 17 amino acids. Germline CDR1 reads MNHNS; CDR2 reads SASEGT. V dropped 0 bases and J dropped 6; count of bases not matched to a gene: 12. The CDR3: CASSEADLAGGPLEQYV. The CDR3, as DNA: TGTGCCAGCAGTGAAGCGGATCTTGCGGGGGGGCCTCTCGAGCAGTACGTC.

The gene calls are TRBV19 and TRBJ1-1; D is uncertain. Trimming removed 3 bases at V and 0 bases at J, with 5 bases between. Germline V gene lookup returns CDR1 LNHDA and CDR2 SQIVND (reference sequence). CDR3 length: 13 residues. The CDR3, as DNA: TGTGCCAGTAGTATTGTACTGAACACTGAAGCTTTCTTT. Protein product: CASSIVLNTEAFF.

J is TRBJ2-1 and V is TRBV2; no reliable D call. Germline CDR1 SNHLY, CDR2 FYNNEI. The V and J ends lost 3 bases and 2 bases respectively, with 2 bases between them. The CDR3 is 12 amino acids. The CDR3 here is CASSDPYNEQFF. In DNA form, the CDR3 reads TGTGCCAGCAGTGACCCCTACAATGAGCAGTTCTTC.

This chain connects TRBV4-1 to TRBJ2-5; D assignment may be TRBD1 or TRBD2 (5 bases each). This CDR3 region has 15 residues. The V end was cut by 3 bases, the J end by 1 base, with 12 bases between. Germline values: CDR1 MGHRA, CDR2 YSYEKL. This chain's CDR3 is CASSQPRDGQETQYF. The CDR3 DNA sequence: TGCGCCAGCAGCCAGCCCCGGGACGGCCAAGAGACCCAGTACTTC.

This chain connects TRBV10-2 to TRBJ2-7; 8 bases map to TRBD2. CDR1 and CDR2 (germline): WSHSY, SAAADI. The CDR3 length is 14 residues. Unmatched junction bases numbered 6, after V lost 2 bases and J lost 6 bases. Here the CDR3 DNA reads TGCGCCAGCAGTGAGCCCGGTCGGGGGGGCGAGCAGTACGTC. It encodes CASSEPGRGGEQYV.

CDR3 DNA sequence: TGCAGCGTTAACAGGGGGGGTCGCAATGAGCAGTTCTTC. Its translation is CSVNRGGRNEQFF. This rearrangement joins TRBV29-1 to TRBJ2-1, with a tentative D call TRBD1 (8 bases). V shed 5 bases and J shed 6 bases, with 14 bases lying between them. The CDR3 loop spans 13 amino acids. In germline, CDR1 is SQVTM, CDR2 ANQGSEA.